The 25 T cell receptor beta chains below all came from one sample that was sequenced in a study of shared T cell receptors in the human thymus. Method: immunoSEQ multiplex PCR; TCRdb's copy keeps in-frame clones and lacks some. The data hold hundreds of thousands of clones, with roughly 74% observed a single time. These data were likewise used in another study, on human thymus T cells.

Sequenced: thymocytes. These receptors were obtained from a boy in the first two years of life with a congenital heart defect.

The chain couples TRBV2 to TRBJ1-1, with 7 bases lining up with TRBD1. V lost 8 bases, J lost 0 bases, and 18 bases stayed unmatched. Germline-derived CDR1 and CDR2 are SNHLY and FYNNEI. The length of the CDR3 is 18 residues. The CDR3: CASGETLDRPTMNTEAFF. CDR3 nucleotide sequence: TGTGCCAGCGGGGAAACCTTGGACAGGCCAACTATGAACACTGAAGCTTTCTTT.

The chain combines TRBV7-2 with TRBJ1-1, with D possibly being TRBD1 (5 bases). V was trimmed by 5 bases and J by 4 bases, leaving 11 bases between them. The CDR3 is made up of 13 amino acids. The V gene's germline CDR1 is SGHTA and CDR2 FQGNSA. CDR3 in DNA: TGTGCCAGCAGCCCCCTCGGGGGCACTGAAGCTTTCTTT. Its translation is CASSPLGGTEAFF.

This sequence joins TRBV7-2 and TRBJ1-2; tentative D call: TRBD1 (6 bases). V lost 5 bases, J lost 4 bases, and 17 bases lay in between. Germline CDR1 is SGHTA and CDR2 is FQGNSA. The CDR3 loop spans 15 amino acids. CDR3: CASSPETGLSYGYTF. The DNA for the CDR3 is TGTGCCAGCAGCCCAGAGACAGGTTTAAGCTATGGCTACACCTTC.

This clone has a single count. The chain employs TRBV30 and TRBJ2-1; perhaps TRBD2 as D (7 bases). Germline V CDR1 and CDR2: GTSNPN, SVGIG (reference sequence). This CDR3 comprises 14 residues. Trimming stripped 8 bases from V and 7 bases from J, with 21 bases between. The DNA for the CDR3 is TGTGCCGGGTACGTGGGGGGGCCTGGGAATGAGCAGTTCTTC. Its protein product is CAGYVGGPGNEQFF.

This chain uses TRBV5-4 with TRBJ2-7, with TRBD1 identical over 9 bases. Germline loops: CDR1 SGHNT, CDR2 YYREEE (reference sequence). The CDR3 contains 13 residues. V trimming: 3 bases; J trimming: 5 bases; junction bases outside the gene matches: 3. CDR3 nucleotides: TGTGCCAGCAGCTCCTGGACAGGGGACGAGCAGTACTTC. The encoded protein is CASSSWTGDEQYF.

This chain joins TRBV4-2 and TRBJ2-1, with 9 bases matching TRBD2. J was trimmed by 2 bases and V by 1 base; bases with no gene match: 0. The CDR3 loop spans 15 amino acids. Germline CDR1 is LGHNA and CDR2 is YNFKEQ. CDR3 sequence (DNA): TGTGCCAGCAGCCAAGGACTAGCGGCCTACAATGAGCAGTTCTTC. Amino acid sequence: CASSQGLAAYNEQFF.

The chain links TRBV9 to TRBJ2-3, with unresolved D. Deletions cut 1 base from V and 4 bases from J, with 4 bases between. The CDR3 has 12 residues. From germline, CDR1 is SGDLS and CDR2 YYNGEE. CDR3 nucleotide sequence: TGTGCCAGCAGCGTATATGCAGATACGCAGTATTTT. Protein: CASSVYADTQYF.

This clone was seen only a few times. The V gene is TRBV18, the J gene TRBJ1-4, with TRBD1 identical over 7 bases. This CDR3 region has 17 residues. Germline V lookup: CDR1 KGHSH, CDR2 LQKENI. Unmatched junction bases numbered 6, after V lost 2 bases and J lost 0 bases. CDR3 DNA sequence: TGTGCCAGCTCACCAAGGGACAGCATTGCAACTAATGAAAAACTGTTTTTT. Its translation: CASSPRDSIATNEKLFF.

The rearrangement joins TRBV27 to TRBJ1-5; no clear D gene. CDR3 length: 14 residues. Looked up from germline, CDR1 is MNHEY and CDR2 is SMNVEV (reference sequence). Between the trimmed V and J ends, which lost 6 bases and 6 bases, there was a span of 15 bases. CDR3 in DNA: TGTGCCAGCAGCCGAAACCGGGGAGGTCAGCCCCAGCATTTT. This encodes CASSRNRGGQPQHF.

This rearrangement joins TRBV2 to TRBJ2-1; 10 positions match TRBD1. The CDR3 is 12 residues long. Germline loops: CDR1 SNHLY, CDR2 FYNNEI. The V and J ends lost 11 bases and 7 bases, in that order; junction bases with no gene match: 5. CDR3 coding DNA: TGTGCCGACAGGACAGGGGGGAATGAGCAGTTCTTC. It specifies CADRTGGNEQFF. Looking up the rest from reference TRBV2 and TRBJ2-1 gives the full variable domain: EPEVTQTPSHQVTQMGQEVILRCVPISNHLYFYWYRQILGQKVEFLVSFYNNEISEKSEIFDDQFSVERPDGSNFTLKIRSTKLEDSAMYFCADRTGGNEQFFGPGTRLTVL.

V is TRBV28 and J is TRBJ2-7; weak D call: TRBD1 (6 bases). The CDR3 contains 16 residues. V was clipped by 6 bases and J by 0 bases, with 18 bases between them. CDR1 MDHEN and CDR2 SYDVKM come from the germline V gene. CDR3 sequence reads: CASSELQGPASYEQYF. The CDR3, as DNA: TGTGCCAGCAGCGAACTACAGGGACCGGCCTCCTACGAGCAGTACTTC.

This clone appeared a few times. Here the CDR3 reads CASSMVGEGTGELFF. The CDR3 DNA reads TGTGCCAGTAGTATGGTGGGAGAGGGCACCGGGGAGCTGTTTTTT. The J gene is TRBJ2-2, the V gene TRBV19; D may be TRBD2 (5 bases). CDR1 and CDR2 from the germline V gene are LNHDA and SQIVND (reference sequence). The CDR3 is 15 amino acids. Trimming stripped 3 bases from V and 4 bases from J, with 12 bases between.

The chain carries TRBV6-5 and TRBJ2-7; D is ambiguous. This CDR3 is 14 amino acids long. V lost 9 bases, J lost 0 bases, and 15 bases lay in between. Looked up from germline, CDR1 is MNHEY and CDR2 is SVGAGI. CDR3 sequence: CARKSLSISYEQYF. The CDR3 nucleotides read TGTGCCAGGAAGAGCTTATCCATCTCCTACGAGCAGTACTTC.

Concerning this clone: At the DNA level, this CDR3 is encoded by other sequences in the same sample as well. This chain links TRBV6-1 with TRBJ1-3, with 7 positions matching TRBD1. CDR1 is MNHNS, CDR2 SASEGT, per germline. Trimming cost V 3 bases and J 4 bases; bases outside gene matches: 3. The CDR3 totals 14 residues. The CDR3 here is CASSDRGGGNTIYF. The CDR3 DNA is TGTGCCAGCAGTGATCGAGGGGGCGGAAACACCATATATTTT.

V gene TRBV29-1 combines with J gene TRBJ1-2; weak D call: TRBD1 (6 bases). The germline V and J ends were trimmed by 5 bases and 6 bases, with 16 bases remaining between them. Germline CDR1 is SQVTM and CDR2 is ANQGSEA. The CDR3 is 13 amino acids. This chain's CDR3 is CSVREGEFDGYTF. DNA of the CDR3: TGCAGCGTTCGGGAGGGGGAATTCGATGGCTACACCTTC.

The V call is TRBV4-2, the J call TRBJ2-1; 15 bases line up with TRBD2. V trimming: 3 bases; J trimming: 2 bases; junction bases outside the gene matches: 8. Per the germline V gene, CDR1 is LGHNA and CDR2 is YNFKEQ. The CDR3 sequence is 19 residues long. The CDR3 bases are TGTGCCAGCAGCCACGGGACTAGCGGGAGGTACCCGACCTACAATGAGCAGTTCTTC. Translation gives CASSHGTSGRYPTYNEQFF.

J is TRBJ2-6 and V is TRBV28; D is uncertain. The CDR3 extends over 13 amino acids. V was shortened by 7 bases and J by 0 bases, with 4 bases between the two germline ends. Germline lookup yields CDR1 MDHEN and CDR2 SYDVKM. The CDR3, as DNA: TGTGCCAGCAAGCGCTCTGGGGCCAACGTCCTGACTTTC. It yields the protein CASKRSGANVLTF.

This chain uses TRBV10-3 with TRBJ1-2, with 7 bases matching TRBD1. CDR3 size: 18 residues. V lost 0 bases to trimming and J lost 2 bases; unmatched junction nucleotides: 12. Germline V gives CDR1 ENHRY, CDR2 SYGVKD. The CDR3 loop is CAISESGTATRENYGYTF. Written as DNA, the CDR3 is TGTGCCATCAGTGAGTCCGGGACAGCCACGAGGGAGAACTATGGCTACACCTTC.

A few counts support this clone. V usage is TRBV19 and J usage is TRBJ2-7, with 8 nucleotides matching TRBD1. Germline CDR1 and CDR2: LNHDA and SQIVND (reference sequence). Trimming cost V 4 bases and J 6 bases; bases outside gene matches: 8. The CDR3 has 14 amino acids. CDR3 bases: TGTGCCAGTAGTACGGGGACAGGTCCGGGCGAGCAGTACTTC. It specifies CASSTGTGPGEQYF.

The chain links TRBV10-2 to TRBJ2-3; 9 positions match TRBD1. Trimming removed 6 bases from V and 2 bases from J; junction bases left unmatched: 9. This CDR3 has 16 amino acids. Germline CDR1 and CDR2: WSHSY and SAAADI. In DNA form, the CDR3 reads TGCGCCAGCAGAGGGGACAGGGAAGAACCCACAGATACGCAGTATTTT. Encoded protein: CASRGDREEPTDTQYF.

The chain combines TRBV27 with TRBJ2-7; 9 bases fit TRBD2. Germline-derived CDR1 and CDR2 are MNHEY and SMNVEV (reference sequence). After removal of 8 bases from V and 2 bases from J, the junction contained 22 bases not matched to a gene. This CDR3 spans 19 amino acids. CDR3 sequence reads: CASARECSGLAGWTYEQYF. The CDR3 nucleotides read TGTGCCAGCGCTCGGGAATGCTCCGGGCTAGCGGGGTGGACCTACGAGCAGTACTTC.

The CDR3 loop is CASSQRSRGSTKDTEAFF. CDR3 nucleotide sequence: TGCGCCAGCAGCCAAAGGTCTAGGGGGTCAACTAAGGACACTGAAGCTTTCTTT. This chain connects TRBV4-3 to TRBJ1-1; D is perhaps TRBD1 (6 bases). Germline CDR1 reads LGHNA; CDR2 reads YSLEER. V lost 2 bases and J 3 bases, leaving 22 bases between the germline ends. The CDR3 length is 18 residues.

The genes are TRBV7-9 and TRBJ2-2, with TRBD1 matching 8 bases. V lost 6 bases and J lost 3; bases outside the gene matches: 12. Looked up from germline, CDR1 is SEHNR and CDR2 is FQNEAQ (reference sequence). The CDR3 is made up of 17 amino acids. The CDR3 DNA follows: TGTGCCAGCAGGGTCAGGGAGACAGGGGTGGACACCGGGGAGCTGTTTTTT. This gives the protein CASRVRETGVDTGELFF.

As to this clone: A read error may produce the germline difference seen at one junction end. This chain joins TRBV6-1 and TRBJ2-3, with D possibly TRBD1 on 7 matching bases. Germline CDR1 reads MNHNS; CDR2 reads SASEGT. This CDR3 is built from 16 residues. The CDR3 DNA reads TGTGCCAGCAGGGAAGGAGGGACAGAGCCGGTAAAGACGCAGTATTTT. Protein product: CASREGGTEPVKTQYF.

The chain links TRBV29-1 to TRBJ1-4; 8 nucleotides line up with TRBD1. Germline V gene data show CDR1 as SQVTM and CDR2 as ANQGSEA. The V gene end was trimmed by 7 bases and the J gene end by 7 bases; junction bases not matched to a gene: 8. The CDR3 sequence is 13 residues long. Here the CDR3 reads CSAAGGESEKLFF. DNA of the CDR3: TGCAGCGCCGCAGGGGGCGAGAGTGAAAAACTGTTTTTT. Together with reference TRBV29-1 and TRBJ1-4, the CDR3 gives the full variable domain: SAVISQKPSRDICQRGTSLTIQCQVDSQVTMMFWYRQQPGQSLTLIATANQGSEATYESGFVIDKFPISRPNLTFSTLTVSNMSPEDSSIYLCSAAGGESEKLFFGSGTQLSVL.